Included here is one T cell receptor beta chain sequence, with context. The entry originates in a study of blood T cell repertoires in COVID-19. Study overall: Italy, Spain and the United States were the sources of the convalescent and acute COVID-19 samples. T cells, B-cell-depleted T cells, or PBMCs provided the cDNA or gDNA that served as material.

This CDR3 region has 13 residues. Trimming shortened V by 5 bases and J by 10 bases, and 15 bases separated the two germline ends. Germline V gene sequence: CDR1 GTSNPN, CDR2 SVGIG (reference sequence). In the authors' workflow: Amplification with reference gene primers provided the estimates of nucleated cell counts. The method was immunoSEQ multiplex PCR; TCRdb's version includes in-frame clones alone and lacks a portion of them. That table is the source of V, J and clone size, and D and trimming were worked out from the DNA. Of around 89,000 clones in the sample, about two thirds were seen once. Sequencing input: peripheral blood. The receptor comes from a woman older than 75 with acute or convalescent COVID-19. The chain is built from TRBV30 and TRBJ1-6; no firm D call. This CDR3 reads CAWDAEETSPLHF. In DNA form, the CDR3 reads TGTGCCTGGGACGCCGAGGAAACCTCACCCCTCCACTTT.